The 30 T cell receptor beta chains in this list originate from one sample, sequenced in a study of T cell responses to AZD1222 COVID-19 vaccine (dated by TCRdb to 2020 to 2023). Libraries were prepared through the immunoSEQ multiplex PCR assay. TCRdb carries this immuneACCESS record with in-frame sequences only. Its versions omit some clonotypes, under half of them owing to an unresolved V gene in the studies checked, with the rest unexplained. The sample table shows just under 55,000 clones, and 70% to 90% are seen once. Roughly 4% of the sample goes to the ten largest clones. The time point label, read with the paper, signifies: baseline before first vaccination. Sequenced here: peripheral blood, sampled on day 0 of AZD1222 vaccination. The receptors shown here come from an adult in good health.

The J gene is TRBJ1-6, the V gene TRBV7-2; D is ambiguous. The CDR3 is made up of 13 amino acids. Trimming removed 0 bases from V and 8 bases from J, with 5 bases in between. Germline CDR1 reads SGHTA; CDR2 reads FQGNSA. CDR3 region: CASSLALDSPLHF. DNA for the CDR3: TGTGCCAGCAGCTTAGCCTTGGATTCACCCCTCCACTTT.

The chain carries TRBV6-5 and TRBJ2-2; TRBD2 might be the D (7 bases). The V gene's germline CDR1 is MNHEY and CDR2 SVGAGI. V lost 2 bases, J lost 0 bases, and 10 bases lay in between. The CDR3 loop spans 16 amino acids. The CDR3 protein is CASSYGGATNTGELFF. CDR3 sequence (DNA): TGTGCCAGCAGTTACGGGGGGGCCACGAACACCGGGGAGCTGTTTTTT.

The chain couples TRBV3-1 (or the pseudogene TRBV3-2) to TRBJ2-3; D may be TRBD2 (6 bases). The germline CDR1 and CDR2 sequences are LGHDT and YNNKEL (reference sequence). The V end lost 5 bases, the J end lost 2 bases, and 14 bases lay between the germline ends. The CDR3 totals 15 residues. CDR3: CASSATSSDTDTQYF. The DNA for the CDR3 is TGTGCCAGCAGCGCCACTAGCTCTGACACAGATACGCAGTATTTT.

The chain is built from TRBV6-5 and TRBJ1-1, with 8 nucleotides matching TRBD1. V was clipped by 6 bases and J by 9 bases; unmatched bases: 12. The CDR3 is made up of 14 amino acids. The germline gives CDR1 MNHEY, CDR2 SVGAGI. The CDR3 spells CASSPQGEGRQAFF. CDR3 sequence (DNA): TGTGCCAGCAGCCCACAGGGGGAGGGGCGGCAAGCTTTCTTT.

This clone occurred a few times. This CDR3 is CASSLSGNSAVVGLRTEAFF. The CDR3 nucleotides read TGTGCCAGCAGCTTATCAGGCAACAGTGCCGTCGTAGGGCTTCGCACTGAAGCTTTCTTT. J is TRBJ1-1 and V is TRBV7-8; no firm D call. Germline lookup yields CDR1 SGHVS and CDR2 FQNEAQ. V was cut by 2 bases and J by 4 bases, with 29 bases left in between. The CDR3 totals 20 residues.

The chain recombines TRBV5-6 with TRBJ2-7; D gene unclear. Germline CDR1 and CDR2: SGHDT and YYEEEE. The CDR3 covers 11 residues. Trimming took 1 base from V and 4 from J, leaving 3 bases between them. The CDR3 loop is CASSLRYEQYF. The CDR3 DNA follows: TGTGCCAGCAGCTTGAGATACGAGCAGTACTTC. The variable domain in full, with the rest retrieved from reference TRBV5-6 and TRBJ2-7, is DAGVTQSPTHLIKTRGQQVTLRCSPKSGHDTVSWYQQALGQGPQFIFQYYEEEERQRGNFPDRFSGHQFPNYSSELNVNALLLGDSALYLCASSLRYEQYFGPGTRLTVT.

The chain links TRBV5-1 to TRBJ2-3, with 12 bases matching TRBD2. Germline lookup yields CDR1 SGHRS and CDR2 YFSETQ. J lost 4 bases, V lost 10 bases, and 10 bases had no gene match. The length of the CDR3 is 15 residues. The CDR3 DNA reads as TGCGCCTGCGGTCTAGCGGGGGGGCCCGCAGATACGCAGTATTTT. Protein product: CACGLAGGPADTQYF.

This sequence joins TRBV12-1 and TRBJ1-3. TRBV12-1 counts as a pseudogene. This CDR3 contains 15 residues. CDR3 DNA: TGTGCCAGCAGCGCGGACGGTCACTCTGGAAACACCATATATTTT. Amino acid sequence: CASSADGHSGNTIYF.

The chain employs TRBV6-5 and TRBJ1-6; D remains ambiguous. The CDR3 covers 15 residues. Germline V gene lookup returns CDR1 MNHEY and CDR2 SVGAGI. V was cut by 6 bases and J by 1 base, with 10 bases left in between. The CDR3 sequence: CASRIDGSYNSPLHF. The CDR3 nucleotides read TGTGCCAGCAGGATAGACGGATCCTATAATTCACCCCTCCACTTT.

The table lists this clone with a count of one. The gene calls are TRBV9 and TRBJ1-6; maybe TRBD1 (5 bases). V was pared by 4 bases and J by 9 bases, with 17 bases between. The CDR3 is 15 amino acids. Germline V gives CDR1 SGDLS, CDR2 YYNGEE. The CDR3 DNA reads TGTGCCAGCAGCCGGGGCCAGCTTAACAGTTCACCCCTCCACTTT. This codes for CASSRGQLNSSPLHF.

This chain links TRBV5-5 with TRBJ2-5, with 7 bases aligning to TRBD1. Per the germline V gene, CDR1 is SGHKS and CDR2 is YYEKEE (reference sequence). V gave up 4 bases and J gave up 5 bases; unmatched junction bases: 8. The CDR3 runs 14 residues. The CDR3 DNA is TGTGCCAGCAGCACGACAGGGCCGTCGGAGACCCAGTACTTC. Its protein product is CASSTTGPSETQYF.

The CDR3 spells CASRVGEEITGELFF. The CDR3 DNA reads TGTGCCTCCCGGGTAGGGGAAGAGATCACCGGGGAGCTGTTTTTT. This sequence joins TRBV13 and TRBJ2-2, with D possibly being TRBD1 (5 bases). From germline, CDR1 is PRHDT and CDR2 FYEKMQ (reference sequence). The V end lost 11 bases, the J end lost 4 bases, and 20 bases lay between the germline ends. The CDR3 extends over 15 amino acids. Variable domain in full (rest from reference TRBV13 and TRBJ2-2): AAGVIQSPRHLIKEKRETATLKCYPIPRHDTVYWYQQGPGQDPQFLISFYEKMQSDKGSIPDRFSAQQFSDYHSELNMSSLELGDSALYFCASRVGEEITGELFFGEGSRLTVL.

This clone turned up a few times. This chain connects TRBV5-1 to TRBJ1-1; possible D gene TRBD1, 5 bases. The CDR3 totals 13 residues. The germline CDR1 and CDR2 sequences are SGHRS and YFSETQ. Trimming took off 0 bases at V and 7 bases at J, with 10 bases between the two ends. CDR3 sequence: CASSLAERGEAFF. As DNA, the CDR3 is TGCGCCAGCAGCTTGGCCGAAAGGGGTGAAGCTTTCTTT.

The DNA of the CDR3 is TGTGCCAGCAGTTCCCTGCACGAGCAGTACTTC. Its translation is CASSSLHEQYF. The rearrangement links TRBV6-5 to TRBJ2-7, with D uncertain. This CDR3 contains 11 residues. CDR1 is MNHEY and CDR2 is SVGAGI in the germline V gene. The V and J ends lost 4 bases and 5 bases respectively, with 6 bases between them.

The gene calls are TRBV7-9 and TRBJ2-2; TRBD1 matches at 11 bases. The germline V gene has CDR1 SEHNR and CDR2 FQNEAQ (reference sequence). V was pared by 6 bases and J by 4 bases, with 4 bases of the junction left unmatched. This CDR3 comprises 15 residues. CDR3 sequence reads: CASRGTGGVTGELFF. Written as DNA, the CDR3 is TGTGCCAGCAGGGGGACAGGGGGTGTCACCGGGGAGCTGTTTTTT.

This chain uses TRBV12-3 or TRBV12-4 with TRBJ2-7, with no clear D. The CDR3 runs 11 residues. Trimming took off 4 bases at V and 3 bases at J, with 4 bases between the two ends. The CDR3 region is CASSSSYEQYF. The DNA of the CDR3 is TGTGCCAGCAGTTCCAGCTACGAGCAGTACTTC.

This chain uses TRBV18 with TRBJ1-1; D unresolved. Germline V gene data show CDR1 as KGHSH and CDR2 as LQKENI. The CDR3 contains 13 residues. V was cut by 5 bases and J by 3 bases, with 10 bases left in between. CDR3 sequence: CASSGYRDTEAFF. In DNA, the CDR3 is TGTGCCAGCTCAGGGTATAGGGACACTGAAGCTTTCTTT.

V usage is TRBV2 and J usage is TRBJ1-6; no clear D. CDR3 length: 15 residues. Trimming took 7 bases from V and 5 from J, leaving 15 bases between them. Germline assignment: CDR1 SNHLY and CDR2 FYNNEI. The CDR3 protein is CASTREGLDNSPLHF. CDR3 in DNA: TGTGCCAGCACCCGCGAAGGGTTAGATAATTCACCCCTCCACTTT.

The chain joins TRBV18 to TRBJ1-5; no clear D gene. The CDR3 contains 13 residues. Germline CDR1 is KGHSH and CDR2 is LQKENI. V gave up 10 bases and J gave up 4 bases, with 14 bases separating them. The CDR3 DNA reads TGTGCCAACAACGTTCGACCGAATCAGCCCCAGCATTTT. Translating it yields CANNVRPNQPQHF.

The rearrangement uses TRBV11-2 and TRBJ1-5; D unclear. CDR1 and CDR2 (germline): SGHAT, FQNNGV. V was clipped by 5 bases and J by 0 bases, with 11 bases between them. This CDR3 is built from 15 residues. CDR3 loop: CASSADISSNQPQHF. The CDR3 DNA is TGTGCCAGCAGCGCCGACATCAGTAGCAATCAGCCCCAGCATTTT.

This clone occurred once. The CDR3 protein is CATSDPNTTGELFF. In nucleotides, the CDR3 is TGTGCCACCAGTGATCCGAATACCACCGGGGAGCTGTTTTTT. V is TRBV24-1 and J is TRBJ2-2; D is uncertain. The germline V and J ends were trimmed by 3 bases and 4 bases, with 8 bases remaining between them. This CDR3 spans 14 amino acids. CDR1 is KGHDR and CDR2 is SFDVKD in the germline V gene.

The gene calls are TRBV7-3 and TRBJ2-7, with 12 positions matching TRBD1. With 5 bases clipped from V and 4 bases from J, the junction kept 6 bases outside the gene matches. Germline V lookup: CDR1 SGHTA, CDR2 FQGTGA. The CDR3 spans 15 residues. CDR3 bases: TGTGCCAGCAGCCCCGGGACAGGGGGCATGTACGAGCAGTACTTC. It specifies CASSPGTGGMYEQYF.

The chain uses TRBV5-6 and TRBJ2-7, with a possible D match to TRBD1 (5 bases). V was pared by 3 bases and J by 7 bases, with 11 bases between. Germline CDR1 reads SGHDT; CDR2 reads YYEEEE. This CDR3 region has 12 residues. CDR3 amino acids: CASSSEQGEQYF. The CDR3 nucleotides read TGTGCCAGCAGCTCGGAGCAGGGTGAGCAGTACTTC.

V is TRBV2 and J is TRBJ2-7; D remains unclear. This CDR3 is 15 amino acids long. V was pared by 6 bases and J by 1 base, with 16 bases between. Per germline, CDR1 SNHLY and CDR2 FYNNEI. The chain's CDR3 is CASSAIGGGSYEQYF. In nucleotides, the CDR3 is TGTGCCAGCAGCGCCATCGGCGGCGGTTCCTACGAGCAGTACTTC.

The rearrangement joins TRBV7-9 to TRBJ2-1; D tentatively reads TRBD1 or TRBD2 (5 bases each). Trimming took 2 bases from V and 3 from J, leaving 11 bases between them. Germline V gives CDR1 SEHNR, CDR2 FQNEAQ (reference sequence). The CDR3 consists of 15 residues. CDR3 bases: TGTGCCAGCAGCTTATGGGGGTCTGACTACAATGAGCAGTTCTTC. Translated: CASSLWGSDYNEQFF.

This clone was picked up a small number of times. This rearrangement joins TRBV7-2 to TRBJ1-6, with D unclear. The CDR3 is made up of 15 amino acids. V lost 5 bases and J 10 bases, leaving 18 bases between the germline ends. The V gene's germline CDR1 is SGHTA and CDR2 FQGNSA. CDR3 sequence (DNA): TGTGCCAGCAGCCCCGGAAGCGCGGTACAGTCACCCCTCCACTTT. The encoded protein is CASSPGSAVQSPLHF.

This chain uses TRBV3-1 (or the pseudogene TRBV3-2) with TRBJ2-7; 9 bases map to TRBD1. Germline V gene sequence: CDR1 LGHDT, CDR2 YNNKEL (reference sequence). Trimming at V came to 4 bases and at J to 3 bases, leaving 4 bases not matched to a gene. The CDR3 totals 14 residues. CDR3 DNA: TGTGCCAGCAGCCGATCGGGACAGGGCTACGAGCAGTACTTC. This translates into CASSRSGQGYEQYF.

This sequence joins TRBV6-1 and TRBJ1-4; 9 nucleotides line up with TRBD1. The V gene end was trimmed by 0 bases and the J gene end by 7 bases; junction bases not matched to a gene: 3. CDR1 MNHNS and CDR2 SASEGT come from the germline V gene. This CDR3 is built from 15 residues. Written as DNA, the CDR3 is TGTGCCAGCAGTGAAGCGACAGGGGGGAGTGAAAAACTGTTTTTT. It specifies CASSEATGGSEKLFF.

J is TRBJ2-7 and V is TRBV6-5; D is perhaps TRBD1 (5 bases). CDR1 MNHEY and CDR2 SVGAGI come from the germline V gene. V was trimmed by 4 bases and J by 5 bases, leaving 12 bases between them. This CDR3 has 13 amino acids. CDR3 amino acids: CASSFQGFNEQYF. The CDR3 DNA is TGTGCCAGCAGTTTTCAGGGATTCAACGAGCAGTACTTC.

This clone was counted once. This chain connects TRBV28 to TRBJ2-3; TRBD1 matches at 9 bases. CDR3 length: 15 amino acids. Germline-derived CDR1 and CDR2 are MDHEN and SYDVKM. V shed 5 bases, J shed 0 bases, and the junction held 3 bases outside the gene matches. The CDR3: CASSPGTGSTDTQYF. The CDR3, as DNA: TGTGCCAGCAGTCCCGGGACAGGGAGCACAGATACGCAGTATTTT.